The clone carrying this T cell receptor (beta chain) was counted at least ten times. The antigen is undetermined. This record comes from a study of regulatory T cells in long-lasting Graves disease. Time point described: newly diagnosed GD, antithyroid drugs for less than 3 months. Making the TCR library involved RNA that had been extracted from PBMCs. Study outcomes and limitations: Lower TCR diversity was seen in persistent Graves' patients than in newly diagnosed ones.

Combining iRepertoire HTBI primers with Arm-PCR of CDR3 regions, the authors built TCR beta libraries. TCRdb analysed the multiplex PCR reads with MiXCR anew, one entry per CDR3 protein. The sample holds approximately 540,000 distinct CDR3 sequences; around 12% are singletons and the top ten take almost 9%. These records were also assigned to another study, of T cells in Graves' hyperthyroidism and ophthalmopathy. That study adds: Uncontrolled infection, other autoimmune disease, pregnancy and lactation each barred patients from inclusion. HTBI primers were employed in a first-round RT-PCR of the TCR CDR3.

The clonotype originates from a woman aged 25 to 39 with Graves disease. Sequencing used peripheral blood mononuclear cells (PBMCs), obtained at new diagnosis, from a patient treated with antithyroid drugs.

The CDR3: CASSVQGAQPQHF. DNA of the CDR3: TGTGCCAGCAGTGTACAGGGTGCCCAGCCCCAGCATTTT. The J gene is TRBJ1-5, the V gene TRBV2, with D maybe TRBD1 (6 bases). V lost 4 bases and J 7 bases, leaving 11 bases between the germline ends. The CDR3 loop spans 13 amino acids. The germline gives CDR1 SNHLY, CDR2 FYNNEI.